These T cell receptor beta chains were read from a single sample in a study of blood T cells in healthy people across ages. TCRdb re-called the 5' RACE reads with MiXCR, one entry per CDR3 protein. This table holds 800,000 to 900,000 distinct CDR3 sequences, about 59% found once. Sequencing input: blood. Receptors were obtained from a man aged 25 to 40 in good health. Each CDR3 is given with its conserved first and last residue. The order of the fields is V gene, J gene, clone size, CDR3 protein. Not all rows give a size; the values are once, few, many and, for expanded clones, a class.

V: TRBV12-3/TRBV12-4; J: TRBJ1-2; size: .; CDR3: CASSPDRGENGYTF
V: TRBV6-2/TRBV6-3; J: TRBJ1-2; size: .; CDR3: CASSFPGTPPYTF
V: TRBV7-6; J: TRBJ2-7; size: few; CDR3: CASSLGGARHLKRSYEQYF
V: TRBV7-2; J: TRBJ2-5; size: .; CDR3: CASSLGSNQETQYF
V: TRBV29-1; J: TRBJ2-3; size: few; CDR3: CSVKGTVTDTQYF
V: TRBV5-1; J: TRBJ2-1; size: once; CDR3: CASSVETGGEQFF
V: TRBV14; J: TRBJ2-1; size: .; CDR3: CASSVGAYLRNEQFF
V: TRBV7-3; J: TRBJ2-1; size: .; CDR3: CASSLVETVLHNEQFF
V: TRBV12-3/TRBV12-4; J: TRBJ2-1; size: .; CDR3: CASSPSGSAYNEQFF
V: TRBV7-2; J: TRBJ2-2; size: .; CDR3: CASSLPKGGLNTGELFF
V: TRBV6-6; J: TRBJ2-5; size: .; CDR3: CASSYPSAGGQETQYF
V: TRBV7-2; J: TRBJ2-5; size: .; CDR3: CASSLRQRYIETQYF
V: TRBV2; J: TRBJ2-4; size: .; CDR3: CASSFGQGMLNIQYF
V: TRBV20-1; J: TRBJ2-3; size: .; CDR3: CSANLSPLADTQYF
V: TRBV6-5; J: TRBJ1-2; size: .; CDR3: CASSFGVTNYGYTF
V: TRBV7-3; J: TRBJ2-5; size: .; CDR3: CASSLTSGGALETQYF
V: TRBV28; J: TRBJ2-7; size: .; CDR3: CASSYGQDPSYEQYF
V: TRBV9; J: TRBJ2-6; size: .; CDR3: CASSVKRGAGSGANVLTF
V: TRBV29-1; J: TRBJ1-1; size: .; CDR3: CSGEQGLNTEAFF
V: TRBV20-1; J: TRBJ2-2; size: once; CDR3: CSAKDIPWDTGELFF
V: TRBV7-3; J: TRBJ2-1; size: .; CDR3: CASSRGSDNEQFF
V: TRBV29-1; J: TRBJ2-7; size: .; CDR3: CSVESPGLGNYEQYF
V: TRBV10-3; J: TRBJ1-5; size: .; CDR3: CAIRETGTDQPQHF
V: TRBV7-2; J: TRBJ2-1; size: once; CDR3: CASSSSGGPSGQFF
V: TRBV27; J: TRBJ1-2; size: .; CDR3: CASSLWAIGGYGYTF
V: TRBV12-3/TRBV12-4; J: TRBJ2-7; size: .; CDR3: CASSLSLPREQYF
V: TRBV27; J: TRBJ2-7; size: .; CDR3: CASSLDGPSYEQYF
V: TRBV6-2/TRBV6-3; J: .; size: once; CDR3: CASSSLLGSPEQYF
V: TRBV6-8; J: TRBJ2-3; size: .; CDR3: CASSPPRTSETTDTQYF
V: TRBV6-6; J: TRBJ2-7; size: .; CDR3: CASSSLGSSYEQYF
V: TRBV7-2; J: TRBJ2-1; size: many; CDR3: CASSLKRGANNEQFF
V: TRBV7-6; J: TRBJ1-5; size: few; CDR3: CASSLSSGQPQHF
V: TRBV20-1; J: TRBJ2-7; size: .; CDR3: CSAAGQGHSYEQYF
V: TRBV20-1; J: TRBJ2-3; size: .; CDR3: CSARDMVRYADTQYF
V: TRBV15; J: TRBJ2-7; size: .; CDR3: CATSRDRTGRYEQYF
V: TRBV15; J: TRBJ2-6; size: .; CDR3: CATSSFQGSGANVLTF
V: TRBV7-9; J: .; size: .; CDR3: CASSSIRDRPPETQYF
V: TRBV6-5; J: TRBJ2-7; size: few; CDR3: CASSSGFYHNEQYF
V: TRBV13; J: TRBJ2-7; size: once; CDR3: CASSQVGGALREQYF
V: TRBV4-3; J: TRBJ2-7; size: .; CDR3: CASSQGTAGLSYEQYF
V: TRBV11-1; J: TRBJ2-5; size: .; CDR3: CASRQGNAETQYF
V: TRBV9; J: TRBJ2-6; size: few; CDR3: CASSHGGGSGANVLTF
V: TRBV7-9; J: TRBJ2-3; size: .; CDR3: CASSLRTGPTDTQYF
V: TRBV20-1; J: TRBJ2-1; size: .; CDR3: CSASPSTTSSYNEQFF
V: TRBV10-3; J: .; size: .; CDR3: CAISESRAADEQYF
V: TRBV7-2; J: TRBJ1-4; size: once; CDR3: CASSSQATNEKLFF
V: TRBV2; J: TRBJ2-1; size: few; CDR3: CASSPDNSNEQFF